This T cell receptor (beta chain) was sequenced during a study of blood T cell repertoires in COVID-19. In the study overall: Sample material is recorded as cDNA or gDNA derived from T cells, B-cell-depleted T cells, or PBMCs.

Profiled with immunoSEQ multiplex PCR; TCRdb holds only in-frame clones, not every one. The data hold over 60,000 clones, with 86% observed a single time. The receptor comes from a man between 35 and 55 years old with acute or convalescent COVID-19. Sequenced material: peripheral blood.

The CDR3 protein is CASIQTGSYEQYF. As DNA, the CDR3 is TGTGCCAGCATTCAGACGGGCTCCTACGAGCAGTACTTC. The V call is TRBV2, the J call TRBJ2-7; no definite D call. Germline V CDR1 and CDR2: SNHLY, FYNNEI. This CDR3 has 13 residues. Trimming left V 7 bases short and J 0 bases short, with 10 bases between.